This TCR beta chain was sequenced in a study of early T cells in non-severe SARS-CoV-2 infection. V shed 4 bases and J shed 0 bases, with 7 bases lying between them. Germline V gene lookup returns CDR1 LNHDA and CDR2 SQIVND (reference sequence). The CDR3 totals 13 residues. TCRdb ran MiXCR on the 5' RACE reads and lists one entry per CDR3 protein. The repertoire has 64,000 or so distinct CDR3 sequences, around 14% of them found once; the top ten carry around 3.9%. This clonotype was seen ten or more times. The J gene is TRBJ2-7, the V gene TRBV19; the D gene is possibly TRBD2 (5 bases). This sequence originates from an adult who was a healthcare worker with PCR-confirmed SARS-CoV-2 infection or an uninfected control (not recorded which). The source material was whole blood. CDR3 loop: CASSTRDSYEQYF. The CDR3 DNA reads TGTGCCAGTAGTACACGGGACTCCTACGAGCAGTACTTC.